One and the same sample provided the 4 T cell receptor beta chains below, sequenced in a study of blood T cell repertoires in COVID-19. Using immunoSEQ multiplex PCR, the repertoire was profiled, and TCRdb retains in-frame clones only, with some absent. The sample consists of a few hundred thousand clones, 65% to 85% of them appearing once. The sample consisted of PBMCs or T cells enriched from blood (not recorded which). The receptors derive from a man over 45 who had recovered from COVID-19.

CDR3 sequence (DNA): TGTGCCAGCAGCCTGAGCCCCGAGAATGAGCAGTTCTTC. It yields the protein CASSLSPENEQFF. J is TRBJ2-1 and V is TRBV7-3; D not certain. Germline lookup yields CDR1 SGHTA and CDR2 FQGTGA. V was pared by 5 bases and J by 7 bases, with 12 bases between. This CDR3 comprises 13 residues.

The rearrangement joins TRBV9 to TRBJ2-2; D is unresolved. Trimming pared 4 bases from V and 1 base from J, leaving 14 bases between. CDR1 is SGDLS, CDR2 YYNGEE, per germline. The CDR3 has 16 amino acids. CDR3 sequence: CASSPARTMNTGELFF. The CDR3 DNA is TGTGCCAGCAGCCCCGCGCGAACGATGAACACCGGGGAGCTGTTTTTT.

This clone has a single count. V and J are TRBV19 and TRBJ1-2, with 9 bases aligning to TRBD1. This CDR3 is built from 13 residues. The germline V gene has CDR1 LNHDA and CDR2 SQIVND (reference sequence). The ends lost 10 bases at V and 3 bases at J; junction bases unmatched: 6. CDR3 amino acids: CATNRGHDYGYTF. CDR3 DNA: TGTGCCACAAACAGGGGGCACGACTATGGCTACACCTTC.

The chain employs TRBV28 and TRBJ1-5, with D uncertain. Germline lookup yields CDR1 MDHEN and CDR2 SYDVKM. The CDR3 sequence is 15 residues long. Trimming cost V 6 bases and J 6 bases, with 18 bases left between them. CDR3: CASSEGQPASQPQHF. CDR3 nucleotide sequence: TGTGCCAGCAGCGAGGGCCAACCGGCTAGTCAGCCCCAGCATTTT.